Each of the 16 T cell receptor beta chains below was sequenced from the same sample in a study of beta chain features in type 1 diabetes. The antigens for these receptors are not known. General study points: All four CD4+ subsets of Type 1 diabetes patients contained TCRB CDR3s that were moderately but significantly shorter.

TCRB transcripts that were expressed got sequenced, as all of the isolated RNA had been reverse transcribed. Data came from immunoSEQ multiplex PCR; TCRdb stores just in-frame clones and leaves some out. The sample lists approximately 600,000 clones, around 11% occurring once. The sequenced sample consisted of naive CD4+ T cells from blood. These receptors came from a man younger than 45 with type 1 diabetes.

The CDR3 protein is CASSLAGQTQYF. CDR3 DNA sequence: TGTGCCAGCAGCTTAGCGGGACAGACCCAGTACTTC. The chain is built from TRBV7-2 and TRBJ2-5; D tentatively fits TRBD1 or TRBD2 (5 bases each). The V gene's germline CDR1 is SGHTA and CDR2 FQGNSA. V was trimmed by 0 bases and J by 6 bases, leaving 5 bases between them. This CDR3 is 12 amino acids long.

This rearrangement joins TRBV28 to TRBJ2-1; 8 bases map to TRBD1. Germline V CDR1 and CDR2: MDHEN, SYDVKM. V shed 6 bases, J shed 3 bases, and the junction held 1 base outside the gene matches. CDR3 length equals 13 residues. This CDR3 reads CASSGTGYNEQFF. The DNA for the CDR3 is TGTGCCAGCAGCGGGACAGGCTACAATGAGCAGTTCTTC.

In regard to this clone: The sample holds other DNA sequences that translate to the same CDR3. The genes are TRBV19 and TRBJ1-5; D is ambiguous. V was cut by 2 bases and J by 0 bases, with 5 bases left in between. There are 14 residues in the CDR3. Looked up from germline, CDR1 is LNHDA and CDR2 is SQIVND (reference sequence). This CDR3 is CASSIYSSNQPQHF. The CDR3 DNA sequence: TGTGCCAGTAGTATATACAGTAGCAATCAGCCCCAGCATTTT. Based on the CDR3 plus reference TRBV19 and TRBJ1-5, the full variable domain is DGGITQSPKYLFRKEGQNVTLSCEQNLNHDAMYWYRQDPGQGLRLIYYSQIVNDFQKGDIAEGYSVSREKKESFPLTVTSAQKNPTAFYLCASSIYSSNQPQHFGDGTRLSIL.

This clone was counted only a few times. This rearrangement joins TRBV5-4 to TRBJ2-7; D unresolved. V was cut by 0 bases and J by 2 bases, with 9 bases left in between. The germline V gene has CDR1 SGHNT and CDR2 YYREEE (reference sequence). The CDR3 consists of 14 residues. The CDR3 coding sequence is TGTGCCAGCAGCTTGGAGGCGGCTACCTACGAGCAGTACTTC. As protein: CASSLEAATYEQYF.

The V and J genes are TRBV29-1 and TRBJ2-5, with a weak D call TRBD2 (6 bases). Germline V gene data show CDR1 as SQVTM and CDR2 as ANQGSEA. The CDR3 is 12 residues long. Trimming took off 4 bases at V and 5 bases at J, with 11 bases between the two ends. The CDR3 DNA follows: TGCAGCGTTGTAAATGCGGGGGAGACCCAGTACTTC. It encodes CSVVNAGETQYF. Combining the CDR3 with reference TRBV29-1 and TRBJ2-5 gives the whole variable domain SAVISQKPSRDICQRGTSLTIQCQVDSQVTMMFWYRQQPGQSLTLIATANQGSEATYESGFVIDKFPISRPNLTFSTLTVSNMSPEDSSIYLCSVVNAGETQYFGPGTRLLVL.

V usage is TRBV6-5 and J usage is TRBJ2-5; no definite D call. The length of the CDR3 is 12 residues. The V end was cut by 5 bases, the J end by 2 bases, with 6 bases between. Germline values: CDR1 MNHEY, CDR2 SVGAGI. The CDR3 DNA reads TGTGCCAGCAGTGGCAGGCAAGAGACCCAGTACTTC. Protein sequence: CASSGRQETQYF.

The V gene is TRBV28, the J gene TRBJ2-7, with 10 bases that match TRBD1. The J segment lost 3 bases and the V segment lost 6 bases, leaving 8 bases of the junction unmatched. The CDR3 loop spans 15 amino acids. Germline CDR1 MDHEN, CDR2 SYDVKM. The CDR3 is CASSLDRGQIYEQYF. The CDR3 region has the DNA TGTGCCAGCAGCTTAGACAGGGGGCAAATCTACGAGCAGTACTTC.

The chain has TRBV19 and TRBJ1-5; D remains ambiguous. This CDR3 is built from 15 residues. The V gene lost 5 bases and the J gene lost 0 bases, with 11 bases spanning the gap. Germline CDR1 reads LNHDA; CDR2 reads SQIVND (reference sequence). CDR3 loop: CASSRTEYSNQPQHF. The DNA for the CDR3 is TGTGCCAGTAGTCGGACCGAGTATAGCAATCAGCCCCAGCATTTT.

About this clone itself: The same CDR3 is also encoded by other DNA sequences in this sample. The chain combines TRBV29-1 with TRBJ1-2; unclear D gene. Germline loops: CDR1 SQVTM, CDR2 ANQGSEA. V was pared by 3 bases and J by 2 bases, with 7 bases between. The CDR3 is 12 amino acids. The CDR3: CSVEAVNYGYTF. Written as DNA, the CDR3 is TGCAGCGTTGAGGCGGTGAACTATGGCTACACCTTC.

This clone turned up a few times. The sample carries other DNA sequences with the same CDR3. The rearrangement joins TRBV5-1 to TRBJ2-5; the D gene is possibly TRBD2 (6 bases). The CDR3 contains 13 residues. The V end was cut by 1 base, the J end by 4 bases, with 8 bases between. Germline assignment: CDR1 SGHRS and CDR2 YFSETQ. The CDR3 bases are TGCGCCAGCAGCTTGCAGGGAGGAGAGACCCAGTACTTC. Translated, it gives CASSLQGGETQYF. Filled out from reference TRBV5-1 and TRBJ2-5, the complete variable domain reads KAGVTQTPRYLIKTRGQQVTLSCSPISGHRSVSWYQQTPGQGLQFLFEYFSETQRNKGNFPGRFSGRQFSNSRSEMNVSTLELGDSALYLCASSLQGGETQYFGPGTRLLVL.

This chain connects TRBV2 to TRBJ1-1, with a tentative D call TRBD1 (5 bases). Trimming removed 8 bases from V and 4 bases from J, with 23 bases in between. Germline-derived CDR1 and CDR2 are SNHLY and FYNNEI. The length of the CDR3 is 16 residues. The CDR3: CASGARNLPTSTEAFF. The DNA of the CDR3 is TGTGCCAGCGGGGCACGTAACTTGCCCACGAGCACTGAAGCTTTCTTT. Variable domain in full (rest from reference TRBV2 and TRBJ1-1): EPEVTQTPSHQVTQMGQEVILRCVPISNHLYFYWYRQILGQKVEFLVSFYNNEISEKSEIFDDQFSVERPDGSNFTLKIRSTKLEDSAMYFCASGARNLPTSTEAFFGQGTRLTVV.

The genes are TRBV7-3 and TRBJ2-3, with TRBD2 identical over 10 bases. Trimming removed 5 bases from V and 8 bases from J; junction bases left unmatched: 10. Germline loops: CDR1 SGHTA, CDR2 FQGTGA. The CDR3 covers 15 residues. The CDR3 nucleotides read TGTGCCAGCAGCGGTGGCAGCGGGGGGGATGGTACGCAGTATTTT. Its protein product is CASSGGSGGDGTQYF.

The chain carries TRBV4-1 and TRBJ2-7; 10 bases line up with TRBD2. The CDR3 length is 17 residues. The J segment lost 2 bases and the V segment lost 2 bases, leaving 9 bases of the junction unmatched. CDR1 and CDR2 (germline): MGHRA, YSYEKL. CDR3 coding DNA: TGCGCCAGCAGCCAAACCCTACTAGCGGGGATGGCCTACGAGCAGTACTTC. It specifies CASSQTLLAGMAYEQYF.

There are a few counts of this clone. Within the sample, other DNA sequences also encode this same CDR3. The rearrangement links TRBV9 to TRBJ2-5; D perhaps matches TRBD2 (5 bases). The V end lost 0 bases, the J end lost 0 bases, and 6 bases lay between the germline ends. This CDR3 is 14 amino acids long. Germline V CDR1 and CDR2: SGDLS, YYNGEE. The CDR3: CASSVGGNQETQYF. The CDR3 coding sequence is TGTGCCAGCAGCGTAGGAGGGAACCAAGAGACCCAGTACTTC.

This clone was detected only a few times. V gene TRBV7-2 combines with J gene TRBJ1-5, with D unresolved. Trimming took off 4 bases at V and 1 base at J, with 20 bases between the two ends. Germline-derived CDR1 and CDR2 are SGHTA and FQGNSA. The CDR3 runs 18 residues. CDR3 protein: CASSSSRSSGQSNQPQHF. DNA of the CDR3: TGTGCCAGCAGCTCCAGCAGATCGAGCGGGCAGAGCAATCAGCCCCAGCATTTT.

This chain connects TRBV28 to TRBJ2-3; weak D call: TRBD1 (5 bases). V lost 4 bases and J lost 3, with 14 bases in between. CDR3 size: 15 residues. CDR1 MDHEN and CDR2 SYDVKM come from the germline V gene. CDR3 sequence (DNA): TGTGCCAGCAGTTCGACTTACCGACAGACAGATACGCAGTATTTT. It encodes CASSSTYRQTDTQYF.